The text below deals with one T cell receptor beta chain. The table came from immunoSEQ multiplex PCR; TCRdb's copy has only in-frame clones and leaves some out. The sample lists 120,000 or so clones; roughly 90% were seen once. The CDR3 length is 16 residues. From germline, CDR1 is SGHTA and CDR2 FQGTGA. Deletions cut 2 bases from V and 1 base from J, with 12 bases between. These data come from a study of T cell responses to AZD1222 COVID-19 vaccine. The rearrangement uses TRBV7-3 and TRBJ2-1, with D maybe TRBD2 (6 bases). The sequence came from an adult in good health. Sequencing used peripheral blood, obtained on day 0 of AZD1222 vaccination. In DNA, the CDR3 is TGTGCCAGCAGCTTAGACGGGAGAGTGTCCTACAATGAGCAGTTCTTC. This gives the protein CASSLDGRVSYNEQFF.